The entry below describes one T cell receptor beta chain. Its antigen is unidentified. This record comes from a study of shared clonotypes between healthy human individuals. Study-wide background: CD4 naive and CD4 memory each took three plates per donor, while CD8 naive took two and CD8 memory one.

Subsets obtained from CD4+ cells comprised CD45RA+ naive and CD45RA-negative memory cells. The germline gives CDR1 MNHEY, CDR2 SVGAGI. This CDR3 is built from 15 residues. J was trimmed by 1 base and V by 6 bases; bases with no gene match: 4. Replicate PCRs run on sorted subsets employed approximately 0.2 ug DNA, approximately 30,000 T cell genomes. This table comes from immunoSEQ multiplex PCR, and its TCRdb copy is limited to in-frame clones, with some not included. The data show roughly 1 million clones, 75% seen once. Study results and caveats: Clonotype sharing among donors was expected to depend on sequencing depth.

The receptor's source is a young man in good health. This chain joins TRBV6-5 and TRBJ2-2, with TRBD1 identical over 8 bases. Sequenced input: memory CD4+ T cells sorted from blood. Subset given: CD45RA-negative fraction. The CDR3 coding sequence is TGTGCCAGCAGATCGGGACAGGTGAACACCGGGGAGCTGTTTTTT. Translating it yields CASRSGQVNTGELFF.